Below, 17 T cell receptor beta chains from the same sample are listed, as sequenced in a study of long-term antiretroviral therapy in people with HIV. The immunoSEQ assay was v3.0, run at survey level. The assay was immunoSEQ multiplex PCR, and TCRdb's table has in-frame clones only and misses some. The profile shows approximately 13,000 clones, about 82% of them singletons. This specimen was unsorted PBMCs, taken 1.8 years before starting antiretroviral therapy. All receptors derive from a middle-aged woman with HIV.

V gene TRBV7-9 combines with J gene TRBJ2-1; the D is unclear. V gave up 5 bases and J gave up 7 bases, with 12 bases separating them. Germline loops: CDR1 SEHNR, CDR2 FQNEAQ (reference sequence). The CDR3 consists of 13 residues. The CDR3 DNA follows: TGTGCCAGCAGCCTCACCCTCTGGAATGAGCAGTTCTTC. Protein product: CASSLTLWNEQFF.

The V gene is TRBV14, the J gene TRBJ2-1; no clear D gene. V was pared by 0 bases and J by 2 bases, with 5 bases between. The germline gives CDR1 SGHDN, CDR2 FVKESK. The CDR3 runs 14 residues. This chain's CDR3 is CASSQEPTYNEQFF. The CDR3 DNA is TGTGCCAGCAGCCAAGAGCCAACCTACAATGAGCAGTTCTTC.

The table lists this clone with a few counts. This chain joins TRBV7-9 and TRBJ2-7; the D is unclear. There are 12 residues in the CDR3. Germline assignment: CDR1 SEHNR and CDR2 FQNEAQ (reference sequence). Trimming took off 0 bases at V and 7 bases at J, with 7 bases between the two ends. The CDR3 sequence is CASSLAIAEQYF. For the CDR3, the DNA is TGTGCCAGCAGCTTAGCTATTGCAGAGCAGTACTTC.

This chain uses TRBV5-5 with TRBJ1-1, with D perhaps TRBD1 (6 bases). The CDR3 length is 14 residues. Germline-derived CDR1 and CDR2 are SGHKS and YYEKEE (reference sequence). V lost 4 bases and J 1 base, leaving 11 bases between the germline ends. CDR3 in amino acids: CASSTQGWNTEAFF. The CDR3, as DNA: TGTGCCAGCAGCACTCAGGGGTGGAACACTGAAGCTTTCTTT. Full variable domain (rest looked up from reference TRBV5-5 and TRBJ1-1): DAGVTQSPTHLIKTRGQQVTLRCSPISGHKSVSWYQQVLGQGPQFIFQYYEKEERGRGNFPDRFSARQFPNYSSELNVNALLLGDSALYLCASSTQGWNTEAFFGQGTRLTVV.

The chain uses TRBV5-4 and TRBJ2-3; 7 positions match TRBD2. Trimming cost V 7 bases and J 1 base; bases outside gene matches: 9. Germline loops: CDR1 SGHNT, CDR2 YYREEE (reference sequence). CDR3 length equals 15 residues. The DNA of the CDR3 is TGTGCCAGCGGTTCTAGCGGCGGGGGCACAGATACGCAGTATTTT. Amino acid sequence: CASGSSGGGTDTQYF.

V usage is TRBV4-2 and J usage is TRBJ2-7; the D is unclear. From germline, CDR1 is LGHNA and CDR2 YNFKEQ. The CDR3 consists of 13 residues. With 1 base removed from V and 4 bases from J, the gap between germline ends came to 8 bases. Written as DNA, the CDR3 is TGTGCCAGCAGCCAAGCCGCCGGTTACGAGCAGTACTTC. Protein: CASSQAAGYEQYF.

This clone has more than one count but fewer than ten. The chain is built from TRBV19 and TRBJ2-7; 15 bases agree with TRBD2. Germline CDR1 LNHDA, CDR2 SQIVND (reference sequence). This CDR3 comprises 18 residues. V dropped 5 bases and J dropped 5; count of bases not matched to a gene: 13. The CDR3: CASSPIGTSGRYPHEQYF. The CDR3 DNA reads as TGTGCCAGTAGTCCTATTGGGACTAGCGGGAGGTACCCCCACGAGCAGTACTTC.

This chain uses TRBV7-2 with TRBJ2-7; D call uncertain. This CDR3 region has 13 residues. The germline CDR1 and CDR2 sequences are SGHTA and FQGNSA. The V and J ends lost 4 bases and 3 bases respectively, with 10 bases between them. As DNA, the CDR3 is TGTGCCAGCAGCTCTCTAACATACTACGAGCAGTACTTC. Translating gives CASSSLTYYEQYF. Filled out from reference TRBV7-2 and TRBJ2-7, the complete variable domain reads GAGVSQSPSNKVTEKGKDVELRCDPISGHTALYWYRQSLGQGLEFLIYFQGNSAPDKSGLPSDRFSAERTGGSVSTLTIQRTQQEDSAVYLCASSSLTYYEQYFGPGTRLTVT.

This clone occurred once. The genes are TRBV5-1 and TRBJ2-3; 9 bases agree with TRBD2. The V gene end was trimmed by 0 bases and the J gene end by 3 bases; junction bases not matched to a gene: 2. CDR3 length equals 15 residues. Germline values: CDR1 SGHRS, CDR2 YFSETQ. CDR3 in DNA: TGCGCCAGCAGCTTGGTTAGCGGGAGAACAGATACGCAGTATTTT. Translated, it gives CASSLVSGRTDTQYF.

The chain carries TRBV29-1 and TRBJ2-7, with a tentative D call TRBD1 (6 bases). Trimming left V 6 bases short and J 2 bases short, with 8 bases between. The CDR3 length is 11 residues. Germline V lookup: CDR1 SQVTM, CDR2 ANQGSEA. The CDR3: CSVTGTYEQYF. The CDR3 coding sequence is TGCAGCGTCACAGGGACCTACGAGCAGTACTTC.

The chain employs TRBV5-1 and TRBJ2-1, with 10 bases identical to TRBD1. This CDR3 comprises 14 residues. J was trimmed by 8 bases and V by 5 bases; bases with no gene match: 7. Germline V CDR1 and CDR2: SGHRS, YFSETQ. CDR3 protein: CASSPDRGGDEQFF. The DNA of the CDR3 is TGCGCCAGCAGTCCGGACAGGGGGGGCGATGAGCAGTTCTTC.

The rearrangement joins TRBV10-3 to TRBJ2-7, with 8 bases lining up with TRBD2. V was clipped by 6 bases and J by 5 bases; unmatched bases: 3. Germline-derived CDR1 and CDR2 are ENHRY and SYGVKD. CDR3 size: 12 residues. Here the CDR3 DNA reads TGTGCCATCAGCGGGAGGGCCGACGAGCAGTACTTC. Protein product: CAISGRADEQYF.

This chain connects TRBV6-5 to TRBJ2-6, with D perhaps TRBD2 (6 bases). The length of the CDR3 is 16 residues. Germline V gene data show CDR1 as MNHEY and CDR2 as SVGAGI. Trimming stripped 4 bases from V and 3 bases from J, with 13 bases between. The DNA for the CDR3 is TGTGCCAGCAGTTCCGGTGGGGGGAATGGGGCCAACGTCCTGACTTTC. It yields the protein CASSSGGGNGANVLTF.

This clone was observed a few times. This sequence joins TRBV19 and TRBJ2-7; perhaps TRBD2 as D (6 bases). V lost 1 base and J lost 6, with 16 bases in between. CDR1 and CDR2 (germline): LNHDA, SQIVND (reference sequence). The CDR3 runs 15 residues. Written as DNA, the CDR3 is TGTGCCAGTAGTATAGCTGGGACTCAGAACGGCGAGCAGTACTTC. Its protein is CASSIAGTQNGEQYF.

J is TRBJ2-7 and V is TRBV5-6; tentative D call: TRBD1 (5 bases). V was shortened by 1 base and J by 6 bases, with 14 bases between the two germline ends. CDR1 is SGHDT, CDR2 YYEEEE, per germline. The CDR3 runs 14 residues. The CDR3 loop reads CASSLLSGASEQYF. DNA for the CDR3: TGTGCCAGCAGCTTGTTATCTGGGGCCAGCGAGCAGTACTTC.

The rearrangement uses TRBV9 and TRBJ2-7, with a tentative D call TRBD2 (6 bases). V lost 4 bases to trimming and J lost 0 bases, with 17 bases between them. The germline CDR1 and CDR2 sequences are SGDLS and YYNGEE. The CDR3 length is 16 residues. CDR3 region: CASSSQAAGSSYEQYF. In DNA, the CDR3 is TGTGCCAGCAGCTCTCAGGCAGCCGGGAGCTCCTACGAGCAGTACTTC.

This clone is a singleton in its sample. This chain connects TRBV7-2 to TRBJ2-1; 7 bases are a match to TRBD2. The CDR3 covers 14 residues. Germline CDR1 is SGHTA and CDR2 is FQGNSA. After removal of 2 bases from V and 8 bases from J, the junction contained 6 bases not matched to a gene. This CDR3 is CASSLLGLSDEQFF. The CDR3 DNA sequence: TGTGCCAGCAGCTTATTGGGACTATCCGATGAGCAGTTCTTC.